These 2 T cell receptor beta chains came from one sample sequenced in a study of shared clonotypes between healthy human individuals (dated by TCRdb to the early 2020s). Libraries were constructed by the immunoSEQ multiplex PCR assay. The source is immuneACCESS, and TCRdb retained only in-frame sequences with V and J called. Part of the clones is not carried over; for the studies checked, unresolved V genes explain less than half of this, and the remainder is unexplained. The sample data list about 670,000 clones, and about three quarters of these were observed just once. The ten largest clones take up about 1.7% of the sample. What was sequenced was memory CD4+ T cells sorted from blood. The cell subset or site label of this sample denotes: CD45RA-negative fraction. The receptors here all came from a woman in her 30s in good health.

J is TRBJ2-4 and V is TRBV10-2, with D perhaps matching TRBD1 or TRBD2 (6 bases each). V gave up 6 bases and J gave up 3 bases, with 18 bases separating them. The germline CDR1 and CDR2 sequences are WSHSY and SAAADI. CDR3 length: 16 amino acids. CDR3: CASSLGGTYNKNIQYF. The CDR3, as DNA: TGCGCCAGCAGCCTAGGGGGGACTTACAACAAAAACATTCAGTACTTC.

This rearrangement joins TRBV19 to TRBJ1-1, with 8 bases aligning to TRBD1. The J segment lost 3 bases and the V segment lost 8 bases, leaving 8 bases of the junction unmatched. The CDR3 loop spans 14 amino acids. Germline-derived CDR1 and CDR2 are LNHDA and SQIVND (reference sequence). DNA for the CDR3: TGTGCCAGTTCGACTGACAGGGGACACACTGAAGCTTTCTTT. Translating it yields CASSTDRGHTEAFF.